This T cell receptor beta chain was identified during a study of T cells after yellow fever vaccination. Study-level points and caveats: Among all clonotypes, a small share was observed in both CD4 and CD8 compartments. High-abundance clonotypes from the bulk population could contaminate FACS-sorted repertoires.

In regard to this clonotype: Its antigen is currently unknown.

A single record per CDR3 protein comes from TCRdb applying MiXCR to the 5' RACE reads. The sample lists under 400,000 distinct CDR3 sequences; approximately 12% were seen once. Germline V CDR1 and CDR2: MNHNY, SVGAGI (reference sequence). The V and J ends lost 4 bases and 10 bases, in that order; junction bases with no gene match: 8. The CDR3 has 15 residues. The TCR comes from a man aged 18 to 30 who received the YFV17D yellow fever vaccine. The V and J genes are TRBV6-6 and TRBJ1-6, with 9 bases matching TRBD1. The source was CD4+ T cells sorted from PBMCs, collected 15 days after the yellow fever booster vaccination. The CDR3 nucleotides are TGTGCCAGCAGTTTTGGACAGGGGAAGGGATCACCCCTCCACTTT. Translating gives CASSFGQGKGSPLHF.